In this sample, the clone carrying this T cell receptor delta chain turned up many times. What it binds is not known. TCRdb fed the multiplex PCR reads to CATT. The repertoire holds approximately 93,000 delta-chain clones, 0.8% to 1% seen once, with around a tenth in the top ten. The CDR3 runs to 21 residues. Losses at the gene ends were 3 bases for V and 0 bases for J; bases not matched to a gene: 14. Germline CDR1 is GEAIGNYY and CDR2 is EKD. The data derive from a study of γδ T cells in repeated Plasmodium falciparum infection. General study results and limits: One small rural Malian village, predominantly a single ethnic group, supplied the cohort. Vgamma9/Vdelta2+ T cells showed a stable polyclonal repertoire with shared TCRgamma sequences.

Vgamma9/Vdelta2+ and Vdelta2-negative gammadelta T cells were flow-sorted from PBMC for bulk sequencing. The specimen sequenced was gamma-delta T cells from blood. This TCR was recovered from a pool of human donors (malaria-infected and uninfected, not separated). The chain links TRDV2 to TRDJ3; 9 nucleotides line up with TRDD3. The CDR3 nucleotides read TGTGCCTGTGACGGACCACTGGGGGAGGCCACCAGCTCCTGGGACACCCGACAGATGTTTTTC. Protein: CACDGPLGEATSSWDTRQMFF.